The present T cell receptor beta chain was sequenced within a study of OX40 agonist ivuxolimab in advanced cancers. Study-level points and caveats: The CD4+ and CD8+ T cells in the blood had expanded clonally by week 6 at 0.1 to 3.0 mg/kg. The average count of expanded clones was higher among CD8+ T cells than among CD4+. Some nonresponders additionally presented with little normalized T-cell clonal expansion.

The CDR3 has 12 amino acids. Per germline, CDR1 SGDLS and CDR2 YYNGEE. V was cut by 3 bases and J by 2 bases, with 6 bases left in between. This clone occurred a few times. The antigen remains unidentified. TCRdb's copy holds only in-frame clones and misses some; the assay was immunoSEQ multiplex PCR. Of about 14,000 clones detected, 84% appear once; the ten largest clones hold less than 25%. No patient had autoimmune disease or received systemic immunosuppression. The gene calls are TRBV9 and TRBJ2-7; D unclear. The starting material was CD4+ or CD8+ T cells sorted from blood, obtained in a trial of the OX40 agonist ivuxolimab. The receptor was isolated from an adult with an advanced solid tumor such as melanoma, head and neck, liver or kidney cancer. Here the CDR3 DNA reads TGTGCCAGCAGCGACGGAGCCTACGAGCAGTACTTC. This codes for CASSDGAYEQYF.